The sequence of this TCR beta chain was determined in a study of beta chain features in type 1 diabetes. Study outcomes and limitations: TCRB rearrangement may or may not be influenced by HLA type; here this remained unresolved. There was a moderate but significant shortening of TCRB CDR3s in all four CD4+ subsets of Type 1 diabetes patients.

The V end lost 3 bases, the J end lost 7 bases, and 10 bases lay between the germline ends. From germline, CDR1 is SNHLY and CDR2 FYNNEI. This CDR3 comprises 13 residues. On this clone: Its specificity is not known.

The entirety of the isolated RNA underwent reverse transcription, so expressed TCRB transcripts were sequenced. Profiling relied on immunoSEQ multiplex PCR, and the TCRdb table lists in-frame clones only, not all of them. The table records 150,000 or so clones, roughly 63% of them present only once. The V and J genes are TRBV2 and TRBJ2-1; tentative D call: TRBD1 (5 bases). Sequencing used naive CD4+ T cells from blood. This TCR was recovered from a young man with type 1 diabetes. The DNA of the CDR3 is TGTGCCAGCAGTGATCAAAGGGGTAATGAGCAGTTCTTC. It yields the protein CASSDQRGNEQFF.